This entry describes one T cell receptor beta chain. Ages ranged from about 18 to 89 years, with residence in about two dozen US areas. All recovered Cohort 3 donors got two negative PCRs, got clearance, or saw symptom resolution. The data belong to a study of blood T cell repertoires in COVID-19. Only in-frame clones appear in the TCRdb table, and some are missing; sequencing was by immunoSEQ multiplex PCR. This table holds about 130,000 clones, just over 85% found once. With 3 bases removed from V and 3 bases from J, the gap between germline ends came to 9 bases. This CDR3 has 15 residues. From germline, CDR1 is LNHDA and CDR2 SQIVND (reference sequence).

Sequences were obtained from PBMCs or T cells enriched from blood (not recorded which). This TCR was recovered from a man in his fifties or sixties who had recovered from COVID-19. V is TRBV19 and J is TRBJ2-6; the D gene is possibly TRBD2 (6 bases). Written as DNA, the CDR3 is TGTGCCAGTAGTATCGGAGGGTTTGGGGCCAACGTCCTGACTTTC. Encoded protein: CASSIGGFGANVLTF.